The 18 T cell receptor beta chains given below trace back to one sample, sequenced in a study of blood T cells in healthy people across ages (dated by TCRdb to between 2014 and 2017). The library relied on 5' RACE. A second PCR of about 6 to 11 cycles was performed with a sample-barcoded 5' primer and a J-beta primer mix. TCRdb reprocessed the public reads (quality trimming at Q25 with fastp, clone calling with MiXCR) and kept in-frame beta chains. CDR3 protein sequences are deduplicated, and each keeps its most common genes and DNA. In this sample the table shows around 1,900,000 distinct CDR3 sequences, roughly two fifths of which occur a single time. The biggest ten clones account for 23% of the sample. Source material: blood. The receptors originated from a human donor in good health.

This clonotype was seen a few times. CDR3: CASSHPTGELFF. For the CDR3, the DNA is TGTGCCAGCAGCCACCCAACCGGGGAGCTGTTTTTT. The rearrangement joins TRBV9 to TRBJ2-2; D is ambiguous. V gave up 4 bases and J gave up 5 bases, with 6 bases separating them. CDR3 length: 12 residues. CDR1 is SGDLS and CDR2 is YYNGEE in the germline V gene.

This clonotype was seen more than once but under ten times. J is TRBJ1-1 and V is TRBV7-2; TRBD1 might be the D (6 bases). The V end lost 1 base, the J end lost 3 bases, and 9 bases lay between the germline ends. This CDR3 region has 14 residues. CDR1 and CDR2 from the germline V gene are SGHTA and FQGNSA. DNA for the CDR3: TGTGCCAGCAGCTTAGACGCAGGGGACACTGAAGCTTTCTTT. Translating gives CASSLDAGDTEAFF.

This chain connects TRBV20-1 to TRBJ1-1, with D maybe TRBD1 (6 bases). Germline CDR1 DFQATT, CDR2 SNEGSKA (reference sequence). This CDR3 contains 15 residues. The V end was cut by 3 bases, the J end by 4 bases, with 18 bases between. CDR3 bases: TGCAGTGCTAGCAAACCGGGACAAGTGACCACTGAAGCTTTCTTT. This encodes CSASKPGQVTTEAFF.

This sequence joins TRBV28 and TRBJ1-2; 7 nucleotides match TRBD1. This CDR3 is built from 15 residues. V lost 6 bases, J lost 7 bases, and 14 bases stayed unmatched. The V gene's germline CDR1 is MDHEN and CDR2 SYDVKM. CDR3 sequence: CASSPDRVVPFGYTF. The CDR3 DNA reads as TGTGCCAGCAGCCCAGACAGGGTCGTTCCGTTTGGCTACACCTTC.

In this sample, this clonotype turned up a few times. The J gene is TRBJ2-7, the V gene TRBV4-1; 7 bases align to TRBD2. Germline V gene lookup returns CDR1 MGHRA and CDR2 YSYEKL. V dropped 4 bases and J dropped 0; count of bases not matched to a gene: 15. CDR3 length: 18 amino acids. The CDR3 nucleotides are TGCGCCAGCAGCCCGGGACTATTGAGAAGGATCAGCTCCTACGAGCAGTACTTC. It is translated as CASSPGLLRRISSYEQYF.

This clonotype came up a few times. The V gene is TRBV20-1, the J gene TRBJ2-5; the D is unclear. The V gene's germline CDR1 is DFQATT and CDR2 SNEGSKA (reference sequence). CDR3 length: 11 amino acids. The CDR3 bases are TGCAGCTGCCGTGGGCAAGAGACCCAGTACTTC. It translates to CSCRGQETQYF.

The V call is TRBV7-3, the J call TRBJ2-1; perhaps TRBD2 as D (6 bases). This CDR3 is built from 16 residues. Trimming removed 4 bases from V and 3 bases from J, with 16 bases in between. Germline CDR1 and CDR2: SGHTA and FQGTGA. The chain's CDR3 is CASSSSSEGHYNEQFF. The CDR3 region has the DNA TGTGCCAGCAGCTCCTCTAGCGAGGGGCACTACAATGAGCAGTTCTTC.

This clonotype was recorded a few times. This sequence joins TRBV6-2 or TRBV6-3 and TRBJ2-1; TRBD2 matches at 9 bases. V lost 5 bases, J lost 2 bases, and 10 bases stayed unmatched. There are 17 residues in the CDR3. Germline CDR1 MNHEY, CDR2 SVGEGT. For the CDR3, the DNA is TGTGCCAGCAGTCAGGGTAGCGGGGGTACGACCTACAATGAGCAGTTCTTC. It is translated as CASSQGSGGTTYNEQFF.

This clonotype was counted at least ten times. The chain uses TRBV4-3 and TRBJ1-2, with TRBD1 as a possible D gene (6 bases). Trimming stripped 6 bases from V and 3 bases from J, with 11 bases between. This CDR3 spans 13 amino acids. The V gene's germline CDR1 is LGHNA and CDR2 YSLEER. The CDR3 coding sequence is TGCGCCAGCAGTCAGGACAGACACTATGGCTACACCTTC. Its translation is CASSQDRHYGYTF.

This chain connects TRBV29-1 to TRBJ1-1, with a tentative D call TRBD1 (5 bases). V lost 7 bases and J lost 0, with 18 bases in between. CDR3 length: 15 amino acids. Per the germline V gene, CDR1 is SQVTM and CDR2 is ANQGSEA. CDR3 protein: CSGLGTETMNTEAFF. DNA of the CDR3: TGCAGCGGACTTGGGACGGAAACTATGAACACTGAAGCTTTCTTT.

This clonotype was observed a few times. The chain recombines TRBV12-3 or TRBV12-4 with TRBJ2-4; tentative D call: TRBD2 (6 bases). The length of the CDR3 is 14 residues. V was shortened by 3 bases and J by 13 bases, with 19 bases between the two germline ends. The CDR3: CASSFREGLREQYF. The CDR3 DNA sequence: TGTGCCAGCAGTTTCAGAGAGGGGCTACGGGAGCAGTACTTC.

This clonotype has just a few counts. This chain connects TRBV12-5 to TRBJ1-4, with D possibly TRBD1 on 5 matching bases. CDR3 size: 22 residues. V lost 0 bases and J 0 bases, leaving 26 bases between the germline ends. Germline assignment: CDR1 LGHNT and CDR2 FRNRAP. The CDR3 protein is CASGLVLFPGPPSTATNEKLFF. The CDR3 DNA is TGTGCTAGTGGTTTGGTACTTTTCCCGGGACCCCCGTCTACTGCAACTAATGAAAAACTGTTTTTT. Supplemented by reference TRBV12-5 and TRBJ1-4, the full variable domain reads DARVTQTPRHKVTEMGQEVTMRCQPILGHNTVFWYRQTMMQGLELLAYFRNRAPLDDSGMPKDRFSAEMPDATLATLKIQPSEPRDSAVYFCASGLVLFPGPPSTATNEKLFFGSGTQLSVL.

The genes are TRBV10-3 and TRBJ2-3; 8 positions match TRBD2. This CDR3 has 13 residues. V trimming: 7 bases; J trimming: 8 bases; junction bases outside the gene matches: 8. Germline V CDR1 and CDR2: ENHRY, SYGVKD. The CDR3 nucleotides are TGTGCCATCATGGGACTAGAAGAGGGTACGCAGTATTTT. Amino acid sequence: CAIMGLEEGTQYF.

The J gene is TRBJ1-5, the V gene TRBV4-2; D not certain. The CDR3 contains 18 residues. CDR1 LGHNA and CDR2 YNFKEQ come from the germline V gene. Trimming shortened V by 0 bases and J by 1 base, and 16 bases separated the two germline ends. The CDR3 coding sequence is TGTGCCAGCAGCCAAGACCCCGGCGGGGTTAGAAGCAATCAGCCCCAGCATTTT. Encoded protein: CASSQDPGGVRSNQPQHF.

With respect to this clonotype: Sequence at one end of the junction differs from germline and may be a read error. This chain links TRBV11-3 with TRBJ2-3; D is perhaps TRBD1 or TRBD2 (5 bases each). Germline V gives CDR1 SGHNT, CDR2 YENEEA. The CDR3 extends over 16 amino acids. CDR3 nucleotide sequence: TGTGTCAGCAGCCAACGGACGGGGCAGGGCACAGATACGCAGTATTTT. Translating it yields CVSSQRTGQGTDTQYF.

J is TRBJ2-2 and V is TRBV28, with 7 nucleotides matching TRBD1. This CDR3 is built from 15 residues. The trim removed 5 bases at V and 4 bases at J, leaving 7 bases unmatched. Germline CDR1 is MDHEN and CDR2 is SYDVKM. The DNA for the CDR3 is TGTGCCAGCAGTCCCCTACAGGGGTTCACCGGGGAGCTGTTTTTT. This gives the protein CASSPLQGFTGELFF.

In its sample, this clonotype was seen once. V gene TRBV2 combines with J gene TRBJ1-1; a weak D match, TRBD1 (5 bases). CDR1 and CDR2 from the germline V gene are SNHLY and FYNNEI. Trimming stripped 6 bases from V and 6 bases from J, with 17 bases between. The CDR3 is 14 amino acids. The CDR3 DNA sequence: TGTGCCAGCAGGCGGGAGGGGATCGGGGCTGAAGCTTTCTTT. Translating gives CASRREGIGAEAFF.

This clonotype was seen just once. V is TRBV12-3 or TRBV12-4 and J is TRBJ1-1; D might be TRBD1 (5 bases). CDR3 length: 13 residues. Trimming took off 7 bases at V and 7 bases at J, with 16 bases between the two ends. CDR3 bases: TGTGCCAGCAACATCGGCGGACACCTTGAAGCTTTCTTT. Its translation is CASNIGGHLEAFF.